This T cell receptor delta chain was captured by sequencing in a study of gamma-delta chains in newborns, infants, children. About the study: Microbial exposure reportedly drives polyclonal innate γδ T cell expansion after birth.

A remark on this clone: A far more abundant clone sits one base away, making this likely a read error. Other DNA sequences in this specimen translate into the identical CDR3.

CDR1 and CDR2 (germline): GEAIGNYY, EKD. This CDR3 has 20 amino acids. V lost 1 base to trimming and J lost 0 bases; unmatched junction nucleotides: 7. TCRdb repeated clone calling on the reads with CATT. The sample records several thousand delta-chain clones, over 2% being singletons. The source is a child who was a newborn, infant or young child, either healthy, febrile or measles-vaccinated (not recorded which). The sample was blood. This chain connects TRDV2 to TRDJ3, with 11 bases that match TRDD3. The CDR3 DNA reads as TGTGCCTGTGACACACTACCTACTGGGGGATACTCCTGGGACACCCGACAGATGTTTTTC. Its protein is CACDTLPTGGYSWDTRQMFF.